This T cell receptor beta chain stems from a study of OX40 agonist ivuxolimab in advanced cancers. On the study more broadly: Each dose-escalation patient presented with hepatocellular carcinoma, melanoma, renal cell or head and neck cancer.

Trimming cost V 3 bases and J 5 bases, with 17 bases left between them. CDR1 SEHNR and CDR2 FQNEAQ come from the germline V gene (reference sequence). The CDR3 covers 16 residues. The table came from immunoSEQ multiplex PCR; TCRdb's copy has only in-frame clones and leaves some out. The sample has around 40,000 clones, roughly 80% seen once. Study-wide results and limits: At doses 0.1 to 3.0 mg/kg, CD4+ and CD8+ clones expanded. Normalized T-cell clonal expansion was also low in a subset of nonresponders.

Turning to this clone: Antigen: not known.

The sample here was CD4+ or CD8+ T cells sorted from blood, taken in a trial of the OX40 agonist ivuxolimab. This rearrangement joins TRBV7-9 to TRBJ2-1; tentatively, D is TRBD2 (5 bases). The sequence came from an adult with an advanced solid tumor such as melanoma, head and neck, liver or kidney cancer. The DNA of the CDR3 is TGTGCCAGCAGCTTCGTCGTATTAGCGAGCCACAATGAGCAGTTCTTC. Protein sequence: CASSFVVLASHNEQFF.